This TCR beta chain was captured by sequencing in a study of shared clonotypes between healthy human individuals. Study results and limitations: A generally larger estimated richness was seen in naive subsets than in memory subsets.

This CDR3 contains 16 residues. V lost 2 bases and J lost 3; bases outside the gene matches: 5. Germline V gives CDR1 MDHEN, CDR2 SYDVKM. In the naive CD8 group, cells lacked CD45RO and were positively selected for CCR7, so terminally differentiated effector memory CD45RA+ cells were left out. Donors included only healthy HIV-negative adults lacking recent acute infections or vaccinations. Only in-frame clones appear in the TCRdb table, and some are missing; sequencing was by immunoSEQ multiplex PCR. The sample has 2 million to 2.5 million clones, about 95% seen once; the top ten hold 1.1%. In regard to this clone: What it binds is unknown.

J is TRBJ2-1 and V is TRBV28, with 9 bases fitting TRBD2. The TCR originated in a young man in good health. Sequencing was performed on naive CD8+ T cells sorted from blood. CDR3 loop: CASSLTTSGNYNEQFF. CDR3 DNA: TGTGCCAGCAGTTTAACGACTAGCGGAAACTACAATGAGCAGTTCTTC.